The sequence of this T cell receptor (beta chain) was determined in a study of T cell responses to AZD1222 COVID-19 vaccine. With 7 bases removed from V and 6 bases from J, the gap between germline ends came to 19 bases. CDR3 length equals 15 residues. Germline V lookup: CDR1 MNHEY, CDR2 SVGAGI. Of note for this clone: The target antigen is unknown.

The repertoire was sequenced with immunoSEQ multiplex PCR; TCRdb's copy has only in-frame clones and lacks some. The sample has 200,000 to 250,000 clones, about 92% seen once; the top ten hold around 1%. Study-wide findings and caveats: It should be noted that donors were predominantly white British and more often female, and clonal diversity was possibly underestimated. Recipients of two AZD1222 doses showed rising Spike-specific TCR breadth and depth.

The V and J genes are TRBV6-5 and TRBJ2-1; D is possibly TRBD1 or TRBD2 (5 bases each). Here the sequenced sample was peripheral blood, taken on day 0 of MenACWY control vaccination. The clonotype comes from an adult in good health. This CDR3 is CASTFGPRGLNEQFF. CDR3 DNA: TGTGCCAGCACCTTCGGCCCACGGGGCCTCAATGAGCAGTTCTTC.